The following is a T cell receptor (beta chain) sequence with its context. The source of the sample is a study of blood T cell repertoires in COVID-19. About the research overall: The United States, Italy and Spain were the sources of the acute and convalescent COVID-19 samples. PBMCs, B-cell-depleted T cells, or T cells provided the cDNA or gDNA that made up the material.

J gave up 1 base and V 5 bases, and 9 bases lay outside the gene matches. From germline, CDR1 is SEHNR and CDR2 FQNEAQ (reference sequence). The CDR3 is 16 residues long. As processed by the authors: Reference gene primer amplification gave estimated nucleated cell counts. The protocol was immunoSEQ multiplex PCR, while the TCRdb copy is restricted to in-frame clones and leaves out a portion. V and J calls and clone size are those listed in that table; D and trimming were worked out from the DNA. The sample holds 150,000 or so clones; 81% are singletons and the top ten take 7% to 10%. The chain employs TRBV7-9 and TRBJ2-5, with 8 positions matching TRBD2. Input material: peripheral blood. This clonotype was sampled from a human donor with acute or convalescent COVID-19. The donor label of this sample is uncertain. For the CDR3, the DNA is TGTGCCAGCAGCCTCCACCGGGGGGGAGGCCAAGAGACCCAGTACTTC. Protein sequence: CASSLHRGGGQETQYF. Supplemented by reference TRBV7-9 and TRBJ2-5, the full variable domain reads DTGVSQNPRHKITKRGQNVTFRCDPISEHNRLYWYRQTLGQGPEFLTYFQNEAQLEKSRLLSDRFSAERPKGSFSTLEIQRTEQGDSAMYLCASSLHRGGGQETQYFGPGTRLLVL.